This T cell receptor beta chain appears in the sequencing data of a study of blood T cell repertoires in COVID-19. Sequencing used immunoSEQ multiplex PCR; TCRdb keeps in-frame clones, though not all of them. This table has 400,000 to 500,000 clones, more than 80% appearing once. The CDR3 covers 13 residues. V was pared by 1 base and J by 4 bases, with 2 bases of the junction left unmatched. The germline V gene encodes CDR1 GTSNPN and CDR2 SVGIG (reference sequence). The TCR sequence derives from a woman aged 25 to 39 with active or convalescent COVID-19. This chain links TRBV30 with TRBJ2-5, with TRBD2 matching over 8 bases. The material sequenced was peripheral blood. The CDR3 DNA is TGTGCCTGGAGTGGGCTAGCGGGAGAGACCCAGTACTTC. Translated, it gives CAWSGLAGETQYF. The variable domain in full, completed from reference TRBV30 and TRBJ2-5, reads SQTIHQWPATLVQPVGSPLSLECTVEGTSNPNLYWYRQAAGRGLQLLFYSVGIGQISSEVPQNLSASRPQDRQFILSSKKLLLSDSGFYLCAWSGLAGETQYFGPGTRLLVL.